Included here is one T cell receptor beta chain sequence, with context. The target of this receptor is not known. There are no base qualities to consult, and no much larger clone falls within one base. This specimen's time point label, per the study, means: sample taken at primary tumor resection. TCR sequencing used whole RNA extracted from tumor and nontumor lung tissue, or from cryopreserved PBMC samples, without cell sorting. The donors were some 72 patients from the lung TRACERx cohort who had early-stage, untreated non-small cell lung cancer. Patients were selected for TCR sequencing only if sufficient RNA was available from at least two tumor regions. There are 12 amino acids in the CDR3, from cysteine to phenylalanine inclusive. Here the CDR3 DNA is all that survives: 36 bases in frame from base 1. CDR1 and CDR2 (SQVTM, ANQGSEA) derive from the germline V gene. V is clipped by 1 base and J by 0 bases, and the sequence between their germline boundaries is 4 bases long.

This entry is derived from a study of spatial heterogeneity in lung cancer (dated 2019 in TCRdb). In terms of the full investigation: More beta-chain than alpha-chain transcripts were consistently detected, likely reflecting higher beta-chain transcript abundance. In the raw uncorrected reads, each unique combination of TCR and UMI appeared on average more than ten times. The study quantitatively compared TCR alpha and beta repertoires across multiple tumor regions, matched nontumor lung and blood in non-small cell lung cancer. TCR repertoire features were related to nonsynonymous mutation counts determined by whole-exome sequencing of tumor tissue. Both alpha and beta chains were TCR-sequenced in samples taken at surgery, namely 220 tumor regions, around 64 matched nontumor lung samples and 50 to 60 PBMC samples.

Library preparation was by 5' RACE. The listed sequencing device is NextSeq 500. To allow correction of PCR and sequencing errors, the TCR library protocol tagged every TCR cDNA molecule with a unique molecular identifier. Turning to the authors' computational methods: Decombinator tools were used for TCR identification, UMI-based error correction and CDR3 extraction. Expanded TCRs were defined as those above a frequency of 2 per 1,000, corresponding to the top 1% of the tumor frequency distribution. Renyi diversity was calculated using the R vegan package after each repertoire was subsampled 100 times to 5,000 TCRs. CDR3 similarity networks were built from amino acid triplet string-kernel similarity, connecting CDR3s with pairwise similarity above 0.82. TCRdb cleaned the public reads at Q25 with fastp, built clones with MiXCR and kept in-frame beta chains. All rows with the same CDR3 protein become a single entry with the most common DNA and genes. TCRdb's processing, not the study's, gives the V and J calls here. The sample profile shows about 92,000 distinct CDR3 sequences; approximately 12% of them were found once. Roughly 41% of the sample goes to the ten largest clones.

The paper as a whole reports these results and caveats: Confirming at a functional level the hypothesis that regional TCRs recognize regional mutations was considered to require additional single-cell paired TCR alpha and beta sequencing. Ubiquitous expanded tumor TCRs showed up in blood more often at tumor resection than at routine follow-up.

The clonotype originates from a male donor with early-stage non-small cell lung cancer. The input for sequencing was PBMCs, taken at surgery. This sequence uses TRBV29-1 and TRBJ2-7; the D gene assignment is ambiguous. The CDR3 region reads CSVEVGSYEQYF. The DNA sequence is TGCAGCGTTGAAGTGGGCTCCTACGAGCAGTACTTC.